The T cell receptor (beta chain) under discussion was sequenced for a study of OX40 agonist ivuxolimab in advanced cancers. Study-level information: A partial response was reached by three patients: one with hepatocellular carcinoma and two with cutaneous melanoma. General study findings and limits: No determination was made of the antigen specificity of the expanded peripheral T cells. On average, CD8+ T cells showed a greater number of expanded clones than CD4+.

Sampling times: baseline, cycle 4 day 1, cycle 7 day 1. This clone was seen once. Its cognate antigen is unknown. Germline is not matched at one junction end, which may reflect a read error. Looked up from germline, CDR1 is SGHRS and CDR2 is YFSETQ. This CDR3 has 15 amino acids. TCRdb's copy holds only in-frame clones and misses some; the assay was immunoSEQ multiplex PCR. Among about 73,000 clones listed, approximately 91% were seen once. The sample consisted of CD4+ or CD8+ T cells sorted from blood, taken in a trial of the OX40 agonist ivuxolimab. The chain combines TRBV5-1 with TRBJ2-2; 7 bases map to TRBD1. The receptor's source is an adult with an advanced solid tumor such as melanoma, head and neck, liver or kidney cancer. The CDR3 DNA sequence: TGCGCCAGCAGCTCCGGGACAGCGAACGCCGGGGAGCTGTTTTTT. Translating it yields CASSSGTANAGELFF.